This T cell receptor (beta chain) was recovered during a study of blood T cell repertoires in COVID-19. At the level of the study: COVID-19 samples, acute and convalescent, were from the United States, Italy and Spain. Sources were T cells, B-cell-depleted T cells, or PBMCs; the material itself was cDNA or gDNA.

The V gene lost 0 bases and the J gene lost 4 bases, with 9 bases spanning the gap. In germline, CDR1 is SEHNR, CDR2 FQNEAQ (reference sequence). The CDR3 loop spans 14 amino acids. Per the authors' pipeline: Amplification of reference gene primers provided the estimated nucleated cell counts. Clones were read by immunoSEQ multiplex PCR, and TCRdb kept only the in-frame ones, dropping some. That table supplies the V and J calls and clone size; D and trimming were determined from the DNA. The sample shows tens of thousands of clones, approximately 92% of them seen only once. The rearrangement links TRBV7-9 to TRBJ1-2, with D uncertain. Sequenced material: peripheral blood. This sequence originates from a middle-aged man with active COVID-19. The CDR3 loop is CASSLAGDGYGYTF. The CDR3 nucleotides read TGTGCCAGCAGCTTAGCCGGAGACGGCTATGGCTACACCTTC.